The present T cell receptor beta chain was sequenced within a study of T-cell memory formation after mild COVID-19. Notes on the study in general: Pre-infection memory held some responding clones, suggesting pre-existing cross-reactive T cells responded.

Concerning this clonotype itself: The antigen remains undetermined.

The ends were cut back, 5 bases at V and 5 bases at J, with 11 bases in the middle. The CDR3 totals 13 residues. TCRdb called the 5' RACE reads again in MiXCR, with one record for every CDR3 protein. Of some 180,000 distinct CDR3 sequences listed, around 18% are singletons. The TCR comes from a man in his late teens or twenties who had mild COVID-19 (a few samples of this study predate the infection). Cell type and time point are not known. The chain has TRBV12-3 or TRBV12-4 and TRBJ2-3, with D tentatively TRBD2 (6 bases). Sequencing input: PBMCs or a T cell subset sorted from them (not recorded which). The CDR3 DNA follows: TGTGCCAGCAGTCAGTCGACTAGAGATACGCAGTATTTT. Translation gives CASSQSTRDTQYF.